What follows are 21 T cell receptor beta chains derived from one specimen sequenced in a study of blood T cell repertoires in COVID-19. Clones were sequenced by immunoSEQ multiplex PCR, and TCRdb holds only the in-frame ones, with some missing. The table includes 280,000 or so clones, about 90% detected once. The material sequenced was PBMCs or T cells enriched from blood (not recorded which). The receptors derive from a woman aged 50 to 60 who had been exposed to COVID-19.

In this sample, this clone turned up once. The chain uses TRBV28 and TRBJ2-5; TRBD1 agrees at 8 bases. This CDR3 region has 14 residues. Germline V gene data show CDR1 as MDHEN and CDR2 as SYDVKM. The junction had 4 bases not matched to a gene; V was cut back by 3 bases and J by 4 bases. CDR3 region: CASSLYGTGETQYF. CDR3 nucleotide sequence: TGTGCCAGCAGTTTGTACGGGACAGGAGAGACCCAGTACTTC.

CDR3 protein: CASSPSAGAGELFF. The CDR3, as DNA: TGTGCCAGCAGCCCCTCTGCAGGGGCCGGGGAGCTGTTTTTT. This sequence joins TRBV9 and TRBJ2-2; D may be TRBD1 (6 bases). The CDR3 is made up of 14 amino acids. Germline V gene sequence: CDR1 SGDLS, CDR2 YYNGEE. Deletions cut 4 bases from V and 6 bases from J, with 13 bases between. Full variable domain (outside the CDR3, taken from reference TRBV9 and TRBJ2-2): DSGVTQTPKHLITATGQRVTLRCSPRSGDLSVYWYQQSLDQGLQFLIQYYNGEERAKGNILERFSAQQFPDLHSELNLSSLELGDSALYFCASSPSAGAGELFFGEGSRLTVL.

The CDR3, as DNA: TGTGCCAGCAGCTTCGACAGGGGGCTTTACGAGCAGTACTTC. It translates to CASSFDRGLYEQYF. The chain couples TRBV7-2 to TRBJ2-7, with 10 nucleotides matching TRBD1. Germline V gene data show CDR1 as SGHTA and CDR2 as FQGNSA. V lost 3 bases to trimming and J lost 4 bases; unmatched junction nucleotides: 3. CDR3 length equals 14 residues.

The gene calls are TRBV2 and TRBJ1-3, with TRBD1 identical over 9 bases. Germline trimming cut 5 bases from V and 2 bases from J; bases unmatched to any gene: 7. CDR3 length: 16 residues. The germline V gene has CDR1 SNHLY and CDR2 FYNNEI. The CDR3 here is CASSLQGAMTGNTIYF. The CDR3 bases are TGTGCCAGCAGTCTACAGGGGGCGATGACTGGAAACACCATATATTTT. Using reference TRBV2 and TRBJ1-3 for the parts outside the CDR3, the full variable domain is EPEVTQTPSHQVTQMGQEVILRCVPISNHLYFYWYRQILGQKVEFLVSFYNNEISEKSEIFDDQFSVERPDGSNFTLKIRSTKLEDSAMYFCASSLQGAMTGNTIYFGEGSWLTVV.

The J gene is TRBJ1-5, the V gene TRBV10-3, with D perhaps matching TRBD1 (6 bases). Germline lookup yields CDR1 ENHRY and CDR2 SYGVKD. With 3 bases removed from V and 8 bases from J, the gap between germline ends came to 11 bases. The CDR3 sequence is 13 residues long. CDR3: CAISDGTFEPQHF. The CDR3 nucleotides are TGTGCCATCAGTGACGGGACATTCGAGCCCCAGCATTTT.

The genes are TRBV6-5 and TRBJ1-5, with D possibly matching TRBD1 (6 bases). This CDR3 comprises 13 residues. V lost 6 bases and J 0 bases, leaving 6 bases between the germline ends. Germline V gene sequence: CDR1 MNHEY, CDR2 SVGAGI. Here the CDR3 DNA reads TGTGCCAGCAGGGGGGCTAGCAATCAGCCCCAGCATTTT. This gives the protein CASRGASNQPQHF.

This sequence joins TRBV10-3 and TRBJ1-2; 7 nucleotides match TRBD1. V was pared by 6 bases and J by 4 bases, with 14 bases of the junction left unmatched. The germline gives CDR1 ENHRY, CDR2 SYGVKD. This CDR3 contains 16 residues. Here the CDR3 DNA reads TGTGCCATCAGAGTCGAGGGACAGAGTTTTATCTATGGCTACACCTTC. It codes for CAIRVEGQSFIYGYTF.

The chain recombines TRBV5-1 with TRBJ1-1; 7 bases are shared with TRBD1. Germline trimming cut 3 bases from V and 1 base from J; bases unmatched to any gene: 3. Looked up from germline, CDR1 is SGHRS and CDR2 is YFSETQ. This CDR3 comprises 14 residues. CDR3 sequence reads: CASSSRTGNTEAFF. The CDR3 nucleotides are TGCGCCAGCAGCTCCCGGACAGGGAACACTGAAGCTTTCTTT.

The CDR3 coding sequence is TGTGCCAGCAGTACCCCCCGGGAAGAGACCCAGTACTTC. Protein sequence: CASSTPREETQYF. The chain has TRBV28 and TRBJ2-5; no reliable D call. The CDR3 spans 13 residues. Trimming removed 5 bases at V and 3 bases at J, with 10 bases between. Per the germline V gene, CDR1 is MDHEN and CDR2 is SYDVKM. The whole variable domain, filled in from reference TRBV28 and TRBJ2-5, reads DVKVTQSSRYLVKRTGEKVFLECVQDMDHENMFWYRQDPGLGLRLIYFSYDVKMKEKGDIPEGYSVSREKKERFSLILESASTNQTSMYLCASSTPREETQYFGPGTRLLVL.

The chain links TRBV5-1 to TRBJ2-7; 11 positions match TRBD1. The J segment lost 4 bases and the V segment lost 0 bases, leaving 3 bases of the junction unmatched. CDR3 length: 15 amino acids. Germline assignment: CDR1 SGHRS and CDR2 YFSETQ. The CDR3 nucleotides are TGCGCCAGCAGCTTGGGGACAGGGGGCGTATACGAGCAGTACTTC. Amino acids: CASSLGTGGVYEQYF.

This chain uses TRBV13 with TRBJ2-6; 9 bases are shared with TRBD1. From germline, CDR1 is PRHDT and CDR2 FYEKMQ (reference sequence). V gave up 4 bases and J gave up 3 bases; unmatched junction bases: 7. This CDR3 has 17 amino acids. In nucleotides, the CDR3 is TGTGCCAGCAGCTCGATCCGACAGGGGGTTGGGGCCAACGTCCTGACTTTC. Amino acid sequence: CASSSIRQGVGANVLTF.

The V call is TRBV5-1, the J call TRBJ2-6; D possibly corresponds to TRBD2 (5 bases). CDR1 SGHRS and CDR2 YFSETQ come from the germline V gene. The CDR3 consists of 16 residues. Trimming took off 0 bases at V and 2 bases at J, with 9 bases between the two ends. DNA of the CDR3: TGCGCCAGCAGCTTGGCCTGGCGGGCTGGGGCCAACGTCCTGACTTTC. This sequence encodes CASSLAWRAGANVLTF.

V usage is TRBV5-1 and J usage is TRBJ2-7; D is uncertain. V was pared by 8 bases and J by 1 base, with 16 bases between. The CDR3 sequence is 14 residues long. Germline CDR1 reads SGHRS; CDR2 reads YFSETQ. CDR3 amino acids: CASALAGLSYEQYF. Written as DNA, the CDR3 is TGCGCCAGTGCTTTGGCAGGCCTATCCTACGAGCAGTACTTC.

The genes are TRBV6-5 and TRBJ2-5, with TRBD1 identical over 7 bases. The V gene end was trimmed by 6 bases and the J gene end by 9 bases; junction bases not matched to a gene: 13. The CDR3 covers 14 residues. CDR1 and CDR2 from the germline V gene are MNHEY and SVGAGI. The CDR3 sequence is CASSNRQGTGAQYF. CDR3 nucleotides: TGTGCCAGCAGCAATCGACAGGGAACCGGGGCCCAGTACTTC.

The CDR3, as DNA: TGTGCCAGCAAGCGGCAGCTCGTCTCTGGAAACACCATATATTTT. Its translation is CASKRQLVSGNTIYF. The gene calls are TRBV2 and TRBJ1-3; D is undetermined. CDR3 length equals 15 residues. Trimming stripped 7 bases from V and 0 bases from J, with 13 bases between. CDR1 SNHLY and CDR2 FYNNEI come from the germline V gene. Combining the CDR3 with reference TRBV2 and TRBJ1-3 gives the whole variable domain EPEVTQTPSHQVTQMGQEVILRCVPISNHLYFYWYRQILGQKVEFLVSFYNNEISEKSEIFDDQFSVERPDGSNFTLKIRSTKLEDSAMYFCASKRQLVSGNTIYFGEGSWLTVV.

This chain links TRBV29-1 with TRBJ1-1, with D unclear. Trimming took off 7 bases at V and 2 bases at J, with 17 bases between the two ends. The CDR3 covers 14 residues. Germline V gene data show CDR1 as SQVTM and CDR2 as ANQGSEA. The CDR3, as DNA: TGCAGCGGTCGGGGTCTGAAGGGCAACACTGAAGCTTTCTTT. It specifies CSGRGLKGNTEAFF.

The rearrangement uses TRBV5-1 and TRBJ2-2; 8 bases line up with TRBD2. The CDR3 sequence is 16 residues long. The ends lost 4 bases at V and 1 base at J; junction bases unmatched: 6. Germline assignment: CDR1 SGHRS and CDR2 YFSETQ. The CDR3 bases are TGCGCCAGCAGCCCCCAGCTAGCGGGGAACACCGGGGAGCTGTTTTTT. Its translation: CASSPQLAGNTGELFF.

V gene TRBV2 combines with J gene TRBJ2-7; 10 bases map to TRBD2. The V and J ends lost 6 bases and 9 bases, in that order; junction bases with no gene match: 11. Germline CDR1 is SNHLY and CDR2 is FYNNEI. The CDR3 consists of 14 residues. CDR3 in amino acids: CASSNLAGAAGQYF. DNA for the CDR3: TGTGCCAGCAGCAATCTAGCGGGGGCCGCGGGGCAGTACTTC.

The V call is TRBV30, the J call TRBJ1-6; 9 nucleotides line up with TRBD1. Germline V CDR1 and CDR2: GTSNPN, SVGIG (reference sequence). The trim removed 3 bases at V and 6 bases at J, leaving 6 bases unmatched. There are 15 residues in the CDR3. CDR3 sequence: CAWRKGQGPNSPLHF. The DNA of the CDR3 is TGTGCCTGGAGGAAGGGACAGGGACCTAATTCACCCCTCCACTTT.

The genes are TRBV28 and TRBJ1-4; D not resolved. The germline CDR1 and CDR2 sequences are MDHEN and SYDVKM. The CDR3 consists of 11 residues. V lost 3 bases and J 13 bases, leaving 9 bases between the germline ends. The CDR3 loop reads CASSFSRRLFF. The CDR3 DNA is TGTGCCAGCAGTTTCTCGAGAAGACTGTTTTTT.

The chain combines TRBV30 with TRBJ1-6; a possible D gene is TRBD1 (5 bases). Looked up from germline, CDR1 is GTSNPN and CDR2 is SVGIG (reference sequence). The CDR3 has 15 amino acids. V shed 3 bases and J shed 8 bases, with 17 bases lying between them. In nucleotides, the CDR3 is TGTGCCTGGAGGCCACGGGGGGGAGGGGATTCACCCCTCCACTTT. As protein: CAWRPRGGGDSPLHF.